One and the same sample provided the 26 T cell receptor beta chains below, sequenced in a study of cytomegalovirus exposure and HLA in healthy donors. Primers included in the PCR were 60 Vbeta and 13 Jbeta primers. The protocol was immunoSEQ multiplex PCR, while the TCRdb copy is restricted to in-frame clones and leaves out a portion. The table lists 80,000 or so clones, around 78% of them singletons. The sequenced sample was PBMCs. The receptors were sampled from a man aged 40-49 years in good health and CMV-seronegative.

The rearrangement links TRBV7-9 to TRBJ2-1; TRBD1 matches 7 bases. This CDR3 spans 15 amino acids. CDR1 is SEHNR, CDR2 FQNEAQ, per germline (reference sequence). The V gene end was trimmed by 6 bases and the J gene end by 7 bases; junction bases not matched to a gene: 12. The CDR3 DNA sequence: TGTGCCAGCAGACAAGGGACAGCCGAAGGGAATGAGCAGTTCTTC. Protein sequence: CASRQGTAEGNEQFF.

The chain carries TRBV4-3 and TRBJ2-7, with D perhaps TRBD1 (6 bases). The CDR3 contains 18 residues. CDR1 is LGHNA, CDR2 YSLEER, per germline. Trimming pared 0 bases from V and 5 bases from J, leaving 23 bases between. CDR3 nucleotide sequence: TGCGCCAGCAGCCAAGATCTACAGGGTGCCGGTTATCGTCACGAGCAGTACTTC. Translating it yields CASSQDLQGAGYRHEQYF.

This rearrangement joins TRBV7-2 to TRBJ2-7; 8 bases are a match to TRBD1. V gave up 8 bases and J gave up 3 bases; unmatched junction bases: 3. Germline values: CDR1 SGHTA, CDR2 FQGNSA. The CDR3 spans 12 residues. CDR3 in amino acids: CASSDRVYEQYF. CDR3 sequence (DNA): TGTGCCAGCTCGGACAGGGTCTACGAGCAGTACTTC.

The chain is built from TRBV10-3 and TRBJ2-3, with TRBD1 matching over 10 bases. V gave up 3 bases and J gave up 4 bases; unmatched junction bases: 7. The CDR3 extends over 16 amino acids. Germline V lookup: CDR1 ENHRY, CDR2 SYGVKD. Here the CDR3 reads CAISDYRDRGSDTQYF. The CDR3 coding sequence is TGTGCCATCAGTGATTACCGGGACAGGGGTTCAGATACGCAGTATTTT.

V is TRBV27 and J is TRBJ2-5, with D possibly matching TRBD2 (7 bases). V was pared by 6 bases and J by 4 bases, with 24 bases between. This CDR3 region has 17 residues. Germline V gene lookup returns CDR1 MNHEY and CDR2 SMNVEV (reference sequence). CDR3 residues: CASRPRGGLGLGETQYF. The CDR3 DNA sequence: TGTGCCAGCAGACCGAGGGGGGGCTTGGGGCTGGGAGAGACCCAGTACTTC.

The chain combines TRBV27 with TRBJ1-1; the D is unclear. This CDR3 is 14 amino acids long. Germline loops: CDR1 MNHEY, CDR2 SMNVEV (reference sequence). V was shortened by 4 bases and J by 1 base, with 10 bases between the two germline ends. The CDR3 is CASSSENTNTEAFF. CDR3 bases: TGTGCCAGCAGTTCAGAAAACACGAACACTGAAGCTTTCTTT.

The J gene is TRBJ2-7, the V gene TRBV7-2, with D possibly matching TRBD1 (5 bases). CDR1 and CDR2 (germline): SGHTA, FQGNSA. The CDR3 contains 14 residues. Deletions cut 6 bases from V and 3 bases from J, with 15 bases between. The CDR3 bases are TGTGCCAGCAGAGGACATACGGCAGTCTACGAGCAGTACTTC. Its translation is CASRGHTAVYEQYF.

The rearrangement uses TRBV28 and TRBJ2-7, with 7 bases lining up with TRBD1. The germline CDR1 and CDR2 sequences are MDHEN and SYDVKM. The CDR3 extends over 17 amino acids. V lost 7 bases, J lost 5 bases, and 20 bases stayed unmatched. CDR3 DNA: TGTGCCAGCATTCCCTCTTCGTCCAGGGGGTTTCTTCACGAGCAGTACTTC. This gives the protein CASIPSSSRGFLHEQYF.

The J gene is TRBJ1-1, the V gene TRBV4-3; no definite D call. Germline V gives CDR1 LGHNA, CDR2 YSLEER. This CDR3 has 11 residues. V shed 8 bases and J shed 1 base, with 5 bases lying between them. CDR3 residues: CASSQNTEAFF. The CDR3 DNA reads TGCGCCAGCTCCCAGAACACTGAAGCTTTCTTT.

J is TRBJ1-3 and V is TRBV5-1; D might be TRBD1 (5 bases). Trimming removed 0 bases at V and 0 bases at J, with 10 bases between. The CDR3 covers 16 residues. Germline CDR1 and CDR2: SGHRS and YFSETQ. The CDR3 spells CASSLVGAYSGNTIYF. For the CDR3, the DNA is TGCGCCAGCAGCTTGGTAGGGGCCTACTCTGGAAACACCATATATTTT.

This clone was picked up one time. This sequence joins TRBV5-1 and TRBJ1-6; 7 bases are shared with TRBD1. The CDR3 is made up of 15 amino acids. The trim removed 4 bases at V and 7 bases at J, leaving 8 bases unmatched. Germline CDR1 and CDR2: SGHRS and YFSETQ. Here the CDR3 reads CASSQEGAKNSPLHF. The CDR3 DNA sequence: TGCGCCAGCAGCCAAGAGGGGGCCAAGAATTCACCCCTCCACTTT.

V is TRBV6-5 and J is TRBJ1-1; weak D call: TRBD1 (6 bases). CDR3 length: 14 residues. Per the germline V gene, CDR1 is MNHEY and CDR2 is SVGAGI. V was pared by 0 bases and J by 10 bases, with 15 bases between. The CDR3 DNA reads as TGTGCCAGCAGTTACTCCCGGGACACCGGTGGAGCTTTCTTT. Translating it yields CASSYSRDTGGAFF.

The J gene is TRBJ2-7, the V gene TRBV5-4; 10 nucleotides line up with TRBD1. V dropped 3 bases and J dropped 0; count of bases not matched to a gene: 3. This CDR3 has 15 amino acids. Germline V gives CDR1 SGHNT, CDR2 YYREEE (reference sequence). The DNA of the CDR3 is TGTGCCAGCAGCTCATGGGACAGGGGCTCCTACGAGCAGTACTTC. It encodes CASSSWDRGSYEQYF.

CDR3 sequence reads: CAIRGQGTNQPQHF. CDR3 nucleotide sequence: TGTGCCATTAGGGGGCAGGGGACGAATCAGCCCCAGCATTTT. The rearrangement uses TRBV19 and TRBJ1-5, with 7 bases that match TRBD1. Germline CDR1 and CDR2: LNHDA and SQIVND (reference sequence). The CDR3 has 14 amino acids. Trimming at V came to 10 bases and at J to 4 bases, leaving 10 bases not matched to a gene.

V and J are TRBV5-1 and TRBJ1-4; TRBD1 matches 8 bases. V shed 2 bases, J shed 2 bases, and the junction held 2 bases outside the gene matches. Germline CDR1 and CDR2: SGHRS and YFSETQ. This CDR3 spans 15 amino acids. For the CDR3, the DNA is TGCGCCAGCAGCTTCGGACAGGGCACTAATGAAAAACTGTTTTTT. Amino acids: CASSFGQGTNEKLFF. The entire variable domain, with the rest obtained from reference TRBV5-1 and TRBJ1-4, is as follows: KAGVTQTPRYLIKTRGQQVTLSCSPISGHRSVSWYQQTPGQGLQFLFEYFSETQRNKGNFPGRFSGRQFSNSRSEMNVSTLELGDSALYLCASSFGQGTNEKLFFGSGTQLSVL.

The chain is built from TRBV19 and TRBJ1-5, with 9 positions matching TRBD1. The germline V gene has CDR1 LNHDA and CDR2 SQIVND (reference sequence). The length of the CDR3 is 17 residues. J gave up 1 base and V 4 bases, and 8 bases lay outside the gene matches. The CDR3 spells CASSTQDRGWSNQPQHF. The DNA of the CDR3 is TGTGCCAGTAGTACTCAGGACAGGGGTTGGAGCAATCAGCCCCAGCATTTT.

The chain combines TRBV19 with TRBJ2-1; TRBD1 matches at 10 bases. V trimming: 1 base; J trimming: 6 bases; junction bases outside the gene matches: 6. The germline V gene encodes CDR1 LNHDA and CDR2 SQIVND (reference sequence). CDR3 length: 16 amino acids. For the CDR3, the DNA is TGTGCCAGTAGTATAGGACAGGGGGCAGGGGGCAATGAGCAGTTCTTC. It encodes CASSIGQGAGGNEQFF.

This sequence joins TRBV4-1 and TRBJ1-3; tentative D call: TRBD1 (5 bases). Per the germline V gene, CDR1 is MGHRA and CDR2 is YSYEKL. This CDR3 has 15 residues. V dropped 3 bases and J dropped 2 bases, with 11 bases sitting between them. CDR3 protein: CASSHAGTAGNTIYF. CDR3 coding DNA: TGCGCCAGCAGCCACGCCGGGACTGCTGGAAACACCATATATTTT.

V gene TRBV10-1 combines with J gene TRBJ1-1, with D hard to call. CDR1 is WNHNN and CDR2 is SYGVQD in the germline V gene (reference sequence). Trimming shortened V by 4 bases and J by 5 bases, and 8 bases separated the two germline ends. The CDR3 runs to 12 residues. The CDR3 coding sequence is TGCGCCAGCAGTGGGGCTGGGACTGAAGCTTTCTTT. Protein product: CASSGAGTEAFF.

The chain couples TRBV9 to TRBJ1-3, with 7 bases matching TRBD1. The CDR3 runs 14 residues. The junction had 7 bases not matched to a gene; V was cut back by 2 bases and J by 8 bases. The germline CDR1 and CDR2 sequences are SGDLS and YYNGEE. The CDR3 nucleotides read TGTGCCAGCAGCGTTATCACAGGGACAGACACCATATATTTT. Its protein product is CASSVITGTDTIYF.

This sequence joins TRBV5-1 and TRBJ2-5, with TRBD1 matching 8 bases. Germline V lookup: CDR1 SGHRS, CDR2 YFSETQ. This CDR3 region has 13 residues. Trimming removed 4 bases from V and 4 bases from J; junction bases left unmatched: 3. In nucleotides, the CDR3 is TGCGCCAGCAGCCCCGGACAGGGAGAGACCCAGTACTTC. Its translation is CASSPGQGETQYF.

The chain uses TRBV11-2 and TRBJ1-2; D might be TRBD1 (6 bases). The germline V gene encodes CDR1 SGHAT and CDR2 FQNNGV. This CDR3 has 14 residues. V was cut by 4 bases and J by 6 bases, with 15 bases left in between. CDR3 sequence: CASSSRQARDGYTF. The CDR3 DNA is TGTGCCAGCAGCTCCAGACAGGCACGTGATGGCTACACCTTC. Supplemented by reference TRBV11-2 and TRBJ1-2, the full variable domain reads EAGVAQSPRYKIIEKRQSVAFWCNPISGHATLYWYQQILGQGPKLLIQFQNNGVVDDSQLPKDRFSAERLKGVDSTLKIQPAKLEDSAVYLCASSSRQARDGYTFGSGTRLTVV.

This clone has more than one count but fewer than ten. CDR3 protein: CASMGGYTGELFF. The CDR3 DNA sequence: TGTGCCAGCATGGGGGGATACACCGGGGAGCTGTTTTTT. V gene TRBV6-5 combines with J gene TRBJ2-2; tentatively, D is TRBD2 (6 bases). The V end lost 7 bases, the J end lost 3 bases, and 9 bases lay between the germline ends. Germline V lookup: CDR1 MNHEY, CDR2 SVGAGI. The CDR3 is 13 residues long.

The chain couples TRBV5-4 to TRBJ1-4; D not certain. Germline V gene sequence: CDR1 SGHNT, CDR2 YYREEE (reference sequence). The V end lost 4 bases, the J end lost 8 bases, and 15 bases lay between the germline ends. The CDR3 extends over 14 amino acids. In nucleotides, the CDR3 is TGTGCCAGCAGCGTGGAATTCGCGGGGGAAAAACTGTTTTTT. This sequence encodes CASSVEFAGEKLFF.

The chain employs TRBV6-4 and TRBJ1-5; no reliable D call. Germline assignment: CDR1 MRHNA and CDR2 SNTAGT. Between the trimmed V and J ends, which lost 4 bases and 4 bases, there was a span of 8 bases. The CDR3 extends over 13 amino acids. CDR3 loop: CASSGEENQPQHF. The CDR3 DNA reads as TGTGCCAGCAGTGGAGAAGAAAATCAGCCCCAGCATTTT.

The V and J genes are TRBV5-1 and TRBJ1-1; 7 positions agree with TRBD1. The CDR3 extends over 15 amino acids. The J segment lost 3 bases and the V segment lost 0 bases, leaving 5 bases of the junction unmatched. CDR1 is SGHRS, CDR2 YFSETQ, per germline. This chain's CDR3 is CASSLGRGSDTEAFF. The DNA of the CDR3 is TGCGCCAGCAGCTTGGGCAGGGGGTCGGACACTGAAGCTTTCTTT.